This T cell receptor beta chain was recorded in a study of T cells in narcolepsy. Looking at the study overall: Enrolled donors included narcolepsy type 1 or type 2 patients and healthy controls. Study results and caveats: HCRT-specific and TRIB2-specific autoreactive clonotypes appeared among same-patient CSF and blood CD4+ clonotypes. Healthy controls reportedly lacked the autoreactive clonotypes serially found in patients' blood. Some memory CD4+ repertoires had no autoreactive clone sequences.

Comment on this clone: Antigen unknown.

Germline V CDR1 and CDR2: LNHDA, SQIVND (reference sequence). The CDR3 has 17 amino acids. Trimming pared 2 bases from V and 0 bases from J, leaving 14 bases between. Libraries were prepared by immunoSEQ multiplex PCR; TCRdb keeps only in-frame clonotypes and omits some of them. The table lists around 30,000 clones, under 85% of them singletons. The rearrangement joins TRBV19 to TRBJ1-3, with D unresolved. The source of this sequence is a human donor with narcolepsy. Sample: CD45RA- memory CD4+ T cells from PBMCs. The CDR3 DNA sequence: TGTGCCAGTAGTATAAGGTGGGCAGGCCGCTCTGGAAACACCATATATTTT. It translates to CASSIRWAGRSGNTIYF.